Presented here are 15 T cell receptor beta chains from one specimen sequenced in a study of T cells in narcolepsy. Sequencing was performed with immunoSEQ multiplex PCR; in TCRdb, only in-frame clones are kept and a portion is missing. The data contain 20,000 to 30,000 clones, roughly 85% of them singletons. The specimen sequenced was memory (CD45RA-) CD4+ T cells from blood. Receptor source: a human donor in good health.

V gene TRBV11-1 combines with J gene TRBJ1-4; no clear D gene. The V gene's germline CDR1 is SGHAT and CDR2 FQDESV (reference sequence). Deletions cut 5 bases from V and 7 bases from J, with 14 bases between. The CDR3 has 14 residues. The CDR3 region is CASSKTASGEKLFF. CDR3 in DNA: TGTGCCAGCAGCAAAACAGCTTCAGGTGAAAAACTGTTTTTT.

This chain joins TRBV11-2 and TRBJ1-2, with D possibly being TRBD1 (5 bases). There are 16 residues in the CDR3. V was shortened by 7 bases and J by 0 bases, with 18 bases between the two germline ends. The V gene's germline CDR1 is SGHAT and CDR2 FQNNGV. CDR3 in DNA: TGTGCCAGCACCCTTTCCCAATCGACAGCTAACTATGGCTACACCTTC. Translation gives CASTLSQSTANYGYTF.

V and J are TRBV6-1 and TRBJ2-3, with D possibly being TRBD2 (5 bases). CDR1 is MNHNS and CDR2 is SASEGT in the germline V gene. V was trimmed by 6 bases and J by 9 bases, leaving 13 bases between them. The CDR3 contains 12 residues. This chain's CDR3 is CASSDYQGTQYF. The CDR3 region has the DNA TGTGCCAGCAGCGACTATCAAGGGACGCAGTATTTT.

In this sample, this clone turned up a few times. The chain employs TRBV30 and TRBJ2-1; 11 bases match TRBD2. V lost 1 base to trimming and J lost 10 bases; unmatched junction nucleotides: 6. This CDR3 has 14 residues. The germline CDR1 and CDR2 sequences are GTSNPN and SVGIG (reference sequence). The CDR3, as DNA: TGTGCCTGGAGTGCCGGACTAGCGGGTTACGAGCAGTTCTTC. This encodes CAWSAGLAGYEQFF.

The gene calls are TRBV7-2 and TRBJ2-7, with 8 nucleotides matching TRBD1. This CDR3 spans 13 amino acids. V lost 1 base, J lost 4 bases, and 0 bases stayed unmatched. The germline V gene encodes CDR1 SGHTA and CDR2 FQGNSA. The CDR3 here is CASSLDRGYEQYF. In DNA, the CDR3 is TGTGCCAGCAGCTTAGACAGGGGGTACGAGCAGTACTTC.

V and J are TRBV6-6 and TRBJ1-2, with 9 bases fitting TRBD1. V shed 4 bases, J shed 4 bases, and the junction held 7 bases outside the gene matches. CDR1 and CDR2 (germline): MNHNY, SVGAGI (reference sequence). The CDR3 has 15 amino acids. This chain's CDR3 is CASSSPGQGAYGYTF. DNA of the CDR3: TGTGCCAGCAGTTCGCCGGGACAGGGAGCCTATGGCTACACCTTC.

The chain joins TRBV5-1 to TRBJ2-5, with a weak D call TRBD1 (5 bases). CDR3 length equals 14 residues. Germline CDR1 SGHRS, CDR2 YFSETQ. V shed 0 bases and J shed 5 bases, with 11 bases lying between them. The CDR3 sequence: CASSLAQGSETQYF. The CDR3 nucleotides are TGCGCCAGCAGCTTGGCGCAGGGTTCGGAGACCCAGTACTTC.

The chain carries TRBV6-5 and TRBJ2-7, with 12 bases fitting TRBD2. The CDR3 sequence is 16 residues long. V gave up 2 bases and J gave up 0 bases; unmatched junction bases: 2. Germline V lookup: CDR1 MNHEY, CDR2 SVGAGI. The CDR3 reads CASSYLAGGVSYEQYF. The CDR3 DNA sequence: TGTGCCAGCAGTTACCTAGCGGGAGGGGTCTCCTACGAGCAGTACTTC.

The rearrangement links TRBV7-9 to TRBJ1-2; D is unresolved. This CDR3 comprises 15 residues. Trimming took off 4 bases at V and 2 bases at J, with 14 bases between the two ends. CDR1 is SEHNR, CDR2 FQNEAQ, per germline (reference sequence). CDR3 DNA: TGTGCCAGCAGCTCCCTCCCGACGGCAAACTATGGCTACACCTTC. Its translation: CASSSLPTANYGYTF. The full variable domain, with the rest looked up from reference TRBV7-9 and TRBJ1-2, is DTGVSQNPRHKITKRGQNVTFRCDPISEHNRLYWYRQTLGQGPEFLTYFQNEAQLEKSRLLSDRFSAERPKGSFSTLEIQRTEQGDSAMYLCASSSLPTANYGYTFGSGTRLTVV.

This CDR3 reads CASSQETTGYNSPLHF. CDR3 in DNA: TGTGCCAGCAGCCAAGAAACGACAGGCTATAATTCACCCCTCCACTTT. This chain links TRBV4-2 with TRBJ1-6; D might be TRBD1 (6 bases). This CDR3 region has 16 residues. From germline, CDR1 is LGHNA and CDR2 YNFKEQ. Trimming removed 0 bases from V and 3 bases from J, with 9 bases in between.

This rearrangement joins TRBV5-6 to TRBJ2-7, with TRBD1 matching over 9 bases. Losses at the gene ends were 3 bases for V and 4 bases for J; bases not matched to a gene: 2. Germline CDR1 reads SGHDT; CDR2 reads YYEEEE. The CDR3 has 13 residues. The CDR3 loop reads CASSSDRGYEQYF. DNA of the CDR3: TGTGCCAGCAGCTCTGACAGGGGGTACGAGCAGTACTTC.

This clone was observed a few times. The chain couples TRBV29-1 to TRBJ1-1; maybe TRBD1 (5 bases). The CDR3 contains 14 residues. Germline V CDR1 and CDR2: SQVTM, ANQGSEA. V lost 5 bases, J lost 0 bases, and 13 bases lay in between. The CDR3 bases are TGCAGCGTTCGCACCCAGGGTGTGAACACTGAAGCTTTCTTT. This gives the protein CSVRTQGVNTEAFF.

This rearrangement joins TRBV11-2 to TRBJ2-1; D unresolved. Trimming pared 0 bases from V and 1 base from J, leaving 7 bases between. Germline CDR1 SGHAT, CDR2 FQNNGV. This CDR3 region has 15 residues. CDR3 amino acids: CASSLDRISYNEQFF. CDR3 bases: TGTGCCAGCAGCTTAGACAGGATTTCCTACAATGAGCAGTTCTTC. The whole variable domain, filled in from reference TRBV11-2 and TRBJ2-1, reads EAGVAQSPRYKIIEKRQSVAFWCNPISGHATLYWYQQILGQGPKLLIQFQNNGVVDDSQLPKDRFSAERLKGVDSTLKIQPAKLEDSAVYLCASSLDRISYNEQFFGPGTRLTVL.

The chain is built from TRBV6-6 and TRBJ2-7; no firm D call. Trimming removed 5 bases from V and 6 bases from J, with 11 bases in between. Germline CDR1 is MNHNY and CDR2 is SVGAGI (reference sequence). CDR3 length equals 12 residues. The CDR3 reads CASSRGRSEQYF. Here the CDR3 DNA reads TGTGCCAGCAGTCGCGGTAGGAGCGAGCAGTACTTC.

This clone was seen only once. CDR3 protein: CASSLVGWGPGYGYTF. The CDR3 region has the DNA TGTGCCAGCAGTTTAGTCGGATGGGGGCCGGGGTATGGCTACACCTTC. This sequence joins TRBV28 and TRBJ1-2; D is possibly TRBD1 (6 bases). The CDR3 spans 16 residues. Germline CDR1 reads MDHEN; CDR2 reads SYDVKM. The V gene lost 2 bases and the J gene lost 5 bases, with 18 bases spanning the gap.